This T cell receptor (beta chain) was recorded in a study of T-cell memory formation after mild COVID-19 (dated by TCRdb to the early 2020s). For the study in its entirety: TCR sequence clusters from the two donors were largely donor specific. In a couple of donors, T-cell clones that expanded and contracted after mild COVID-19 were tracked by sequencing TCRalpha and TCRbeta repertoires over time. The cohort was made up of two young adult volunteers, one female and one male, who were previously healthy. The paper as a whole reports these results and caveats: The detection of some responding clones in pre-infection memory suggests that pre-existing cross-reactive memory T cells joined the SARS-CoV-2 response. SARS-CoV-2 specificity of the second-wave clones peaking on day 37 was not confirmed. Contracting CD4+ clones appeared mostly in the CM and EM memory subsets, whereas CD8+ clones were enriched in EMRA. The study covered only two mild cases, and larger cohorts including severe cases with pre-infection samples were considered necessary. Clones contracting from day 15 to 85 had balanced CD4/CD8 phenotypes, while a second wave expanding from day 15 to 37 was biased towards CD4+.

Instrument on record: Illumina NovaSeq 6000. TCRalpha and TCRbeta cDNA libraries were constructed by 5'RACE with constant-segment primers, with sample barcodes and unique molecular identifiers being introduced. Trizol reagent was used to extract RNA from every sample. Amplification of the libraries took two PCR steps, and the second step added a second sample barcode plus Illumina TruSeq adapters. Sequencing of the libraries was done on an Illumina NovaSeq, producing 2 x 150 bp paired-end reads. As for how the authors treated the data: The reads were demultiplexed and collapsed into UMI-guided consensus sequences using migec v1.2.7. Using mixcr v2.1.11, UMI consensuses were aligned to TRA and TRB V and J templates and then assembled into clonotypes. Expanded or contracted clonotypes were those called significant by both edgeR and NoisET, with noise models trained on biological replicates. edgeR calls used a false discovery rate-adjusted p below 0.01 and a log2 fold-change threshold of 1. As an exploratory analysis of dynamics, PCA with hierarchical clustering was applied to max-normalized trajectories of the 1000 most abundant clonotypes. The CD4 or CD8 phenotype of responding clones was assigned using the separately sequenced CD4+ and CD8+ repertoires. TCRdb ran its own pipeline on the public reads, namely fastp trimming at Q25 and MiXCR clone calling, and kept in-frame beta chains. Records with the same CDR3 protein are collapsed into one entry carrying the most frequent genes and DNA. The V and J calls and clone size are TCRdb's, not the authors'. The sample data list some 65,000 distinct CDR3 sequences, and around 15% of these were observed just once. The biggest ten clones account for 31% of the sample.

Ficoll-Paque density gradient centrifugation was the method used to isolate PBMCs. On this clonotype: Its binding antigen is unknown. Base qualities are not at hand, and no much larger clone is one base apart.

Inclusive of the bounding cysteine and phenylalanine, the CDR3 is 18 residues long. The DNA shown is the 54-base CDR3, in frame from base 1. CDR1 is given as KGHSH and CDR2 as LQKENI, both from the germline V gene. V lost 0 bases and J lost 0 bases; the stretch between them is 12 bases long. This receptor was taken from an adult woman who had mild COVID-19 (a few samples of this study predate the infection). The sample titles of this study are shuffled in the database, so cell type and time point are left out; the donor was told from shared clones. This sequence uses TRBV18 and TRBJ2-6; no confident D gene assignment can be made. Sequencing was performed on PBMCs or a T cell subset sorted from them (not recorded which). The nucleotide sequence reads as follows: TGTGCCAGCTCACCACCGGTCACGGGTAGCTCTGGGGCCAACGTCCTGACTTTC. Translated, it reads CASSPPVTGSSGANVLTF.